This TCR beta chain was recorded in a study of T cells in Graves' hyperthyroidism and ophthalmopathy. Hyperthyroidism in the patients, aged 18 to 65, was newly diagnosed and under 2 months in duration. Uncontrolled infection, other autoimmune disease, pregnancy and lactation each barred patients from inclusion. The CDR3 loop spans 15 amino acids. The germline CDR1 and CDR2 sequences are SGHDN and FVKESK. With 1 base removed from V and 5 bases from J, the gap between germline ends came to 11 bases. This clonotype was counted between two and nine times. Its antigen is still unknown. Study outcomes and limitations: Blood shared most expanded thyroid clonotypes above 0.001.

The source material, RNA transcripts, was used to amplify TCR beta CDR3 regions. The HTBI set primed first-round TCR CDR3 RT-PCR. TCRdb used MiXCR to reprocess the multiplex PCR reads, holding one entry per CDR3 protein. The data hold approximately 870,000 distinct CDR3 sequences, with approximately 40% observed a single time. The chain employs TRBV14 and TRBJ1-4, with D uncertain. The source material was blood. The TCR sequence derives from a man aged 18 to 29 with Graves' hyperthyroidism. The CDR3 bases are TGTGCCAGCAGCCAAGTTGGCCGAGGGAATGAAAAACTGTTTTTT. It is translated as CASSQVGRGNEKLFF.